The clone carrying this TCR beta chain has a single count. What it binds is unknown. V dropped 5 bases and J dropped 3 bases, with 5 bases sitting between them. The CDR3 consists of 13 residues. Germline values: CDR1 MDHEN, CDR2 SYDVKM. The entry originates in a study of response to subunit inactivated influenza vaccine. Points from the study as a whole: There was a suggestion from the authors that each seasonal influenza vaccination recruits few new T cells.

TCRdb used MiXCR to reprocess the RT-PCR reads, holding one entry per CDR3 protein. In the table there are some 500,000 distinct CDR3 sequences, approximately 16% of which are singletons. The chain links TRBV28 to TRBJ2-6; D gene unclear. Source: CD4+ T cells sorted from PBMCs, taken less than 30 months after vaccination. This sequence originates from a man aged 50-75 years who received an inactivated influenza vaccine. CDR3 sequence: CASSKRGANVLTF. As DNA, the CDR3 is TGTGCCAGCAGTAAACGTGGGGCCAACGTCCTGACTTTC.